Only one count was recorded for the clone carrying this TCR beta chain. Its specificity is not known. Germline-derived CDR1 and CDR2 are MDHEN and SYDVKM. V shed 10 bases and J shed 7 bases, with 20 bases lying between them. The CDR3 length is 14 residues. The sample is drawn from a study of shared clonotypes between healthy human individuals. Notes on the study in general: With several donors compared, around 5.4% of naive CD4 clonotypes were shared.

The authors distributed each subset's genomic DNA evenly over several immunoSEQ plates. Authors' data handling: Junction-only sequences without quality scores were provided by ImmunoSEQ, so filtering was different. The table came from immunoSEQ multiplex PCR; TCRdb's copy has only in-frame clones and leaves some out. Clone size and V and J calls were adopted from that table, with D and trimming inferred from the DNA. The sample records about 2 million clones, 85% to 95% being singletons. The clonotype originates from a man younger than 35 in good health. The sequenced material came from naive CD4+ T cells sorted from blood. Indicated subset: CD45RA+ positively selected. The V gene is TRBV28, the J gene TRBJ2-1; a weak D match, TRBD1 (5 bases). The CDR3 loop is CATDLTDLGNEQFF. The CDR3 DNA sequence: TGTGCCACCGACCTGACAGATCTGGGGAATGAGCAGTTCTTC.